This T cell receptor beta chain was recovered during a study of T cells in Graves' hyperthyroidism and ophthalmopathy. Study summary: The blood sample was taken at first diagnosis, before treatment began.

Findings of the study overall: Ophthalmopathy got predicted by the model a median around 6.8 months before its onset.

This clonotype was seen more than once but under ten times. As yet, its antigen is unknown. TCR beta CDR3 region amplification was performed from RNA transcripts. HTBI primers were employed in a first-round RT-PCR of the TCR CDR3. TCRdb reprocessed the multiplex PCR reads via MiXCR and lists one record per CDR3 protein. Altogether around 560,000 distinct CDR3 sequences are present, approximately 15% being singletons, with the ten largest covering approximately 20%. PBMCs came from less than 11 ml fresh peripheral blood. This CDR3 region has 14 residues. V shed 6 bases, J shed 0 bases, and the junction held 5 bases outside the gene matches. CDR1 is DFQATT and CDR2 is SNEGSKA in the germline V gene (reference sequence).

Source material: blood. The sequence came from a woman aged 18-29 years with Graves' hyperthyroidism. The V and J genes are TRBV20-1 and TRBJ2-1; 7 bases fit TRBD2. CDR3 region: CSAQRDSSYNEQFF. The CDR3 DNA reads TGCAGTGCCCAGCGGGATAGCTCCTACAATGAGCAGTTCTTC.